This entry is about one T cell receptor beta chain. Its antigen is not known. Sequencing was performed with immunoSEQ multiplex PCR; in TCRdb, only in-frame clones are kept and a portion is missing. The data contain around 2,000,000 clones, 95% of them singletons. This entry comes from a study of shared clonotypes between healthy human individuals. Study-wide findings and caveats: The authors sampled blood alone, and tissue repertoires likely differ. Represented diversity (both genetic and exposure-history) was limited by the small number of donors. Larger estimated richness was generally recorded for naive subsets relative to memory subsets.

All participating donors were Caucasian adults from Nashville, Tennessee. This TCR was sampled from a man aged 18 to 30 in good health. Material: naive CD4+ T cells sorted from blood. Sample subset: CD45RA+ positively selected.

The CDR3 is CASSPGLVGRGTEQYF. The CDR3 DNA reads TGTGCCAGCAGCCCGGGGCTGGTGGGCAGGGGAACAGAGCAGTACTTC. V and J are TRBV5-4 and TRBJ2-7; perhaps TRBD1 as D (6 bases). Trimming cost V 4 bases and J 7 bases, with 24 bases left between them. The CDR3 covers 16 residues. CDR1 and CDR2 from the germline V gene are SGHNT and YYREEE (reference sequence).